These 5 T cell receptor beta chains came from one sample sequenced in a study of siplizumab effects on memory and regulatory T cells. Data came from immunoSEQ multiplex PCR; TCRdb stores just in-frame clones and leaves some out. The sample records 55,000 to 65,000 clones, 95% to 98% being singletons. Sequenced input: naive CD8+ T cells sorted from blood. These receptors came from a human donor in good health.

This rearrangement joins TRBV20-1 to TRBJ2-5; D gene uncertain. V shed 2 bases and J shed 4 bases, with 2 bases lying between them. Germline V gene sequence: CDR1 DFQATT, CDR2 SNEGSKA (reference sequence). The CDR3 contains 10 residues. CDR3 loop: CSARSETQYF. The CDR3 DNA sequence: TGCAGTGCTAGATCAGAGACCCAGTACTTC.

The rearrangement joins TRBV9 to TRBJ2-7; D gene ambiguous. Germline V gene sequence: CDR1 SGDLS, CDR2 YYNGEE. V lost 0 bases and J lost 2, with 12 bases in between. The CDR3 sequence is 15 residues long. The CDR3 region is CASSVGFGPAYEQYF. The CDR3 DNA reads as TGTGCCAGCAGCGTAGGGTTTGGGCCTGCCTACGAGCAGTACTTC.

The V gene is TRBV5-4, the J gene TRBJ2-7; 10 nucleotides line up with TRBD2. Germline CDR1 is SGHNT and CDR2 is YYREEE (reference sequence). Trimming took 3 bases from V and 4 from J; bases not matched to a gene: 7. This CDR3 spans 15 amino acids. CDR3 coding DNA: TGTGCCAGCAGCTCCCTAGGACTAGCGGTTTACGAGCAGTACTTC. Protein: CASSSLGLAVYEQYF.

The gene calls are TRBV6-5 and TRBJ2-7; D ambiguous. The germline gives CDR1 MNHEY, CDR2 SVGAGI. V dropped 0 bases and J dropped 1 base, with 7 bases sitting between them. The CDR3 totals 14 residues. As DNA, the CDR3 is TGTGCCAGCAGTTACTCTCCGGAGTCCTACGAGCAGTACTTC. It specifies CASSYSPESYEQYF.

This chain joins TRBV28 and TRBJ2-7; D may be TRBD1 or TRBD2 (5 bases each). This CDR3 is 11 amino acids long. The V and J ends lost 6 bases and 7 bases respectively, with 10 bases between them. Looked up from germline, CDR1 is MDHEN and CDR2 is SYDVKM. The CDR3: CASREGYEQYF. CDR3 DNA: TGTGCCAGCAGAGAGGGGTATGAGCAGTACTTC.